Below, 19 T cell receptor beta chains from the same sample are listed, as sequenced in a study of technical replicates of blood from several donors. The assay was immunoSEQ multiplex PCR, and TCRdb's table has in-frame clones only and misses some. The table records 70,000 or so clones, about 90% of them present only once. Sequenced input: PBMCs. These receptors were collected from a human donor in good health. Some clones in this sample may be carry-over from other donors' samples.

The rearrangement joins TRBV5-1 to TRBJ2-5, with 8 bases identical to TRBD2. V lost 1 base to trimming and J lost 5 bases; unmatched junction nucleotides: 10. Germline CDR1 and CDR2: SGHRS and YFSETQ. The CDR3 loop spans 16 amino acids. The CDR3 nucleotides read TGCGCCAGCAGCTTGAATAGCGCGGGAGGTATCGAGACCCAGTACTTC. Protein: CASSLNSAGGIETQYF.

This chain uses TRBV29-1 with TRBJ1-2, with a possible D match to TRBD1 (6 bases). CDR3 length equals 13 residues. The V end was cut by 4 bases, the J end by 6 bases, with 15 bases between. CDR1 and CDR2 from the germline V gene are SQVTM and ANQGSEA. The CDR3: CSVGARGGDGYTF. The CDR3 DNA reads as TGCAGCGTTGGGGCCCGAGGGGGAGATGGCTACACCTTC.

The chain is built from TRBV6-6 and TRBJ1-2, with 9 bases matching TRBD1. V gave up 5 bases and J gave up 8 bases; unmatched junction bases: 6. CDR1 is MNHNY and CDR2 is SVGAGI in the germline V gene (reference sequence). The length of the CDR3 is 13 residues. CDR3 loop: CASSQGTGRGYTF. Written as DNA, the CDR3 is TGTGCCAGCAGTCAAGGGACAGGGCGAGGCTACACCTTC.

V usage is TRBV7-9 and J usage is TRBJ1-2, with 7 bases lining up with TRBD1. The V segment lost 5 bases and the J segment 7 bases; nucleotides outside the gene matches: 7. The CDR3 is made up of 13 amino acids. CDR1 is SEHNR, CDR2 FQNEAQ, per germline (reference sequence). CDR3 loop: CASSLGQAGGYTF. CDR3 coding DNA: TGTGCCAGCAGCCTTGGACAGGCCGGTGGCTACACCTTC.

The chain links TRBV4-2 to TRBJ2-7, with 15 nucleotides matching TRBD2. V dropped 2 bases and J dropped 5; count of bases not matched to a gene: 10. In germline, CDR1 is LGHNA, CDR2 YNFKEQ. The CDR3 contains 18 residues. In nucleotides, the CDR3 is TGTGCCAGCAGCCAACTAGACGGGACTAGCGGGGGGACCCACGAGCAGTACTTC. Translation: CASSQLDGTSGGTHEQYF.

The rearrangement uses TRBV10-1 and TRBJ2-5, with 11 positions matching TRBD2. V lost 2 bases and J lost 1; bases outside the gene matches: 6. Germline V gene lookup returns CDR1 WNHNN and CDR2 SYGVQD (reference sequence). The CDR3 consists of 17 residues. The CDR3 DNA follows: TGCGCCAGCAGTGAGGCAGCTAGCGGGAGGCTCCAAGAGACCCAGTACTTC. Residues: CASSEAASGRLQETQYF.

The genes are TRBV19 and TRBJ2-3, with 7 bases that match TRBD2. Germline assignment: CDR1 LNHDA and CDR2 SQIVND (reference sequence). The CDR3 contains 14 residues. Unmatched junction bases numbered 7, after V lost 8 bases and J lost 2 bases. This CDR3 reads CASGRGTVTDTQYF. CDR3 nucleotides: TGTGCCAGTGGGAGGGGAACAGTCACAGATACGCAGTATTTT.

This clone was seen only a few times. V and J are TRBV7-2 and TRBJ1-1; tentatively, D is TRBD1 (5 bases). The germline V and J ends were trimmed by 5 bases and 2 bases, with 12 bases remaining between them. CDR1 SGHTA and CDR2 FQGNSA come from the germline V gene. This CDR3 contains 14 residues. The CDR3 sequence: CASSPVGGNTEAFF. CDR3 nucleotide sequence: TGTGCCAGCAGCCCCGTGGGGGGAAACACTGAAGCTTTCTTT. Full variable domain (missing parts from reference TRBV7-2 and TRBJ1-1): GAGVSQSPSNKVTEKGKDVELRCDPISGHTALYWYRQSLGQGLEFLIYFQGNSAPDKSGLPSDRFSAERTGGSVSTLTIQRTQQEDSAVYLCASSPVGGNTEAFFGQGTRLTVV.

This clone appeared once. The chain uses TRBV2 and TRBJ2-2, with 7 nucleotides matching TRBD2. The V gene end was trimmed by 8 bases and the J gene end by 0 bases; junction bases not matched to a gene: 12. Germline CDR1 and CDR2: SNHLY and FYNNEI. The CDR3 consists of 17 residues. The chain's CDR3 is CASSWTSGDANTGELFF. CDR3 coding DNA: TGTGCCAGCTCCTGGACTAGTGGGGACGCGAACACCGGGGAGCTGTTTTTT.

The chain carries TRBV6-5 and TRBJ1-5, with a tentative D call TRBD1 (5 bases). This CDR3 region has 15 residues. V lost 5 bases to trimming and J lost 1 base, with 12 bases between them. Germline CDR1 is MNHEY and CDR2 is SVGAGI. CDR3 protein: CASSRTGLSNQPQHF. In DNA form, the CDR3 reads TGTGCCAGCAGTCGAACGGGACTCAGCAATCAGCCCCAGCATTTT.

V usage is TRBV7-6 and J usage is TRBJ1-2, with no clear D. Trimming cost V 5 bases and J 2 bases, with 12 bases left between them. CDR3 length equals 14 residues. Germline V lookup: CDR1 SGHVS, CDR2 FNYEAQ. The DNA for the CDR3 is TGTGCCAGCAGCCCCGACAAATTGAACTATGGCTACACCTTC. It yields the protein CASSPDKLNYGYTF. Full variable domain (missing parts from reference TRBV7-6 and TRBJ1-2): GAGVSQSPRYKVTKRGQDVALRCDPISGHVSLYWYRQALGQGPEFLTYFNYEAQQDKSGLPNDRFSAERPEGSISTLTIQRTEQRDSAMYRCASSPDKLNYGYTFGSGTRLTVV.

This chain connects TRBV29-1 to TRBJ2-7, with 11 positions matching TRBD1. Germline-derived CDR1 and CDR2 are SQVTM and ANQGSEA. V gave up 6 bases and J gave up 7 bases; unmatched junction bases: 11. The CDR3 contains 14 residues. CDR3 sequence (DNA): TGCAGCGTCGGTACCGGGACAGGGGGTCGGGAGCAGTACTTC. Translating it yields CSVGTGTGGREQYF.

Here the CDR3 DNA reads TGTGCCAGTTCGAGGGCACTAGCGGGAGAGGGGGAGCTGTTTTTT. It specifies CASSRALAGEGELFF. V and J are TRBV19 and TRBJ2-2, with TRBD2 matching over 11 bases. This CDR3 spans 15 amino acids. V lost 8 bases, J lost 8 bases, and 10 bases stayed unmatched. Germline CDR1 LNHDA, CDR2 SQIVND (reference sequence).

This clone was detected only once. This rearrangement joins TRBV4-2 to TRBJ2-5; no firm D call. Germline CDR1 is LGHNA and CDR2 is YNFKEQ. The CDR3 runs to 12 residues. The germline V and J ends were trimmed by 4 bases and 4 bases, with 7 bases remaining between them. CDR3 sequence: CASSPSRETQYF. The CDR3 DNA sequence: TGTGCCAGCAGCCCGAGCCGAGAGACCCAGTACTTC.

The chain has TRBV4-1 and TRBJ1-6; 9 bases are a match to TRBD1. The CDR3 length is 16 residues. Germline CDR1 is MGHRA and CDR2 is YSYEKL. V was clipped by 2 bases and J by 4 bases; unmatched bases: 3. CDR3 bases: TGCGCCAGCAGCCAAAAACAGGGGGCTTATAATTCACCCCTCCACTTT. Translated: CASSQKQGAYNSPLHF.

V and J are TRBV27 and TRBJ2-7; 7 bases agree with TRBD1. This CDR3 has 16 residues. CDR1 is MNHEY, CDR2 SMNVEV, per germline (reference sequence). The V gene end was trimmed by 4 bases and the J gene end by 4 bases; junction bases not matched to a gene: 13. In nucleotides, the CDR3 is TGTGCCAGCAGTTCTTTGGGTACAGGGGAGTCGTACGAGCAGTACTTC. Protein sequence: CASSSLGTGESYEQYF.

V gene TRBV28 combines with J gene TRBJ1-6; 11 nucleotides match TRBD1. CDR1 and CDR2 (germline): MDHEN, SYDVKM. Losses at the gene ends were 6 bases for V and 8 bases for J; bases not matched to a gene: 9. The CDR3 is made up of 16 amino acids. The CDR3 is CASSLGQGVGDSPLHF. The CDR3 DNA is TGTGCCAGCAGCCTGGGACAGGGGGTCGGGGATTCACCCCTCCACTTT.

The rearrangement uses TRBV5-5 and TRBJ2-2; 12 bases line up with TRBD2. V trimming: 5 bases; J trimming: 6 bases; junction bases outside the gene matches: 8. CDR1 SGHKS and CDR2 YYEKEE come from the germline V gene (reference sequence). The CDR3 totals 16 residues. CDR3: CASRRTSGTVSGELFF. The CDR3 DNA follows: TGTGCCAGCAGGAGGACTAGCGGGACAGTTTCCGGGGAGCTGTTTTTT.

V usage is TRBV10-3 and J usage is TRBJ2-1, with TRBD2 matching 12 bases. Germline values: CDR1 ENHRY, CDR2 SYGVKD. The length of the CDR3 is 13 residues. V shed 10 bases and J 9 bases; nucleotides not matched to a gene: 7. The CDR3 region is CATSSGGAPEQFF. CDR3 DNA sequence: TGTGCCACCTCTAGCGGGGGGGCCCCTGAGCAGTTCTTC.